This T cell receptor (beta chain) derives from a study of cytomegalovirus exposure and HLA in healthy donors. PCR used 60 Vbeta primers and 13 Jbeta primers. This table comes from immunoSEQ multiplex PCR, and its TCRdb copy is limited to in-frame clones, with some not included. The table shows roughly 200,000 clones, with around 76% occurring only once. This clonotype was obtained from a man in his late teens or twenties in good health and CMV-seronegative. Sequencing was done on a sample of PBMCs.

CDR3 in amino acids: CASARTSGRDEQYF. The DNA for the CDR3 is TGTGCCAGCGCGCGGACTAGCGGGAGAGACGAGCAGTACTTC. This chain links TRBV19 with TRBJ2-7; 13 nucleotides match TRBD2. Trimming took 9 bases from V and 5 from J; bases not matched to a gene: 7. The germline V gene has CDR1 LNHDA and CDR2 SQIVND (reference sequence). The CDR3 extends over 14 amino acids. The full variable domain, rest sourced from reference TRBV19 and TRBJ2-7, is DGGITQSPKYLFRKEGQNVTLSCEQNLNHDAMYWYRQDPGQGLRLIYYSQIVNDFQKGDIAEGYSVSREKKESFPLTVTSAQKNPTAFYLCASARTSGRDEQYFGPGTRLTVT.